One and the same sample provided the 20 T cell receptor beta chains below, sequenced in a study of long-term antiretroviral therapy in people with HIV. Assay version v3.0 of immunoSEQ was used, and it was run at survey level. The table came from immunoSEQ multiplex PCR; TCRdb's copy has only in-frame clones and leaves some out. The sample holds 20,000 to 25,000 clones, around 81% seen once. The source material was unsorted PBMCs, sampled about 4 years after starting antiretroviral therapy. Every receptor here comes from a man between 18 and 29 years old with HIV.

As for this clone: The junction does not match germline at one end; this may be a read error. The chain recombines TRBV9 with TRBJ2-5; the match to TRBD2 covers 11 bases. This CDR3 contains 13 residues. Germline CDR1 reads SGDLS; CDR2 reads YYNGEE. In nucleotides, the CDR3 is TGTGCCAGCAGCGTAGGGCTAGCGGGGGGCCTGGACTTC. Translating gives CASSVGLAGGLDF.

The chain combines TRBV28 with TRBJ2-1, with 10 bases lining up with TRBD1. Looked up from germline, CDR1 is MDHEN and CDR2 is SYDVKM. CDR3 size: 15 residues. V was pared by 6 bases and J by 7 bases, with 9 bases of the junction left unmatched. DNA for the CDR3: TGTGCCAGCAGCCGACAGGGGGCTTCGGAAAATGAGCAGTTCTTC. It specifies CASSRQGASENEQFF.

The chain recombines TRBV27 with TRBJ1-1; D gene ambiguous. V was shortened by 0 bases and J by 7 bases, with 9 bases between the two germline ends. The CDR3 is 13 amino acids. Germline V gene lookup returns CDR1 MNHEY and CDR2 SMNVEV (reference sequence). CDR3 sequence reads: CASSLSQRNEAFF. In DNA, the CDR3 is TGTGCCAGCAGTTTATCGCAGCGGAATGAAGCTTTCTTT.

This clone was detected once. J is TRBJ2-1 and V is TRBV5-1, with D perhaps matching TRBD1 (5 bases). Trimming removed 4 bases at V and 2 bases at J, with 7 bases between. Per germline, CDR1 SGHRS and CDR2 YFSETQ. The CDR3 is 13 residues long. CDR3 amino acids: CASSLDTYNEQFF. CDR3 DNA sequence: TGCGCCAGCAGCCTGGACACCTACAATGAGCAGTTCTTC. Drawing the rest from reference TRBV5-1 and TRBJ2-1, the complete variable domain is KAGVTQTPRYLIKTRGQQVTLSCSPISGHRSVSWYQQTPGQGLQFLFEYFSETQRNKGNFPGRFSGRQFSNSRSEMNVSTLELGDSALYLCASSLDTYNEQFFGPGTRLTVL.

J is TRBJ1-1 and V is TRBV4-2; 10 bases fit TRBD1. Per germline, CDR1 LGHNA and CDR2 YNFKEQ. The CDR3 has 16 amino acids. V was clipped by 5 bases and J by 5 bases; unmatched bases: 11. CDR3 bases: TGTGCCAGCAGCGCTTCAGCCGGGACAGGGGAAACTGAAGCTTTCTTT. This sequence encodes CASSASAGTGETEAFF.

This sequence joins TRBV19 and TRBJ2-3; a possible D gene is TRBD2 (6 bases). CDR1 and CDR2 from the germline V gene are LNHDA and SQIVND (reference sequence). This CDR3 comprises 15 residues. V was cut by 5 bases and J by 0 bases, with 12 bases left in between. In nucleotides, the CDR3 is TGTGCCAGTAGTGGTCAGGCGGGGAGCACAGATACGCAGTATTTT. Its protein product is CASSGQAGSTDTQYF.

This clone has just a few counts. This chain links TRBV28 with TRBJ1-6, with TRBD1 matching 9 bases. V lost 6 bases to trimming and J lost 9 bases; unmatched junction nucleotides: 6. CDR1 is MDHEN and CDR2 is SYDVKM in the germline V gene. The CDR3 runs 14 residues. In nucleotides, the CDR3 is TGTGCCAGCAGGCGGGGACAGGGTGGTTCACCCCTCCACTTT. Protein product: CASRRGQGGSPLHF. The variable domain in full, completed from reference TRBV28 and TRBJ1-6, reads DVKVTQSSRYLVKRTGEKVFLECVQDMDHENMFWYRQDPGLGLRLIYFSYDVKMKEKGDIPEGYSVSREKKERFSLILESASTNQTSMYLCASRRGQGGSPLHFGNGTRLTVT.

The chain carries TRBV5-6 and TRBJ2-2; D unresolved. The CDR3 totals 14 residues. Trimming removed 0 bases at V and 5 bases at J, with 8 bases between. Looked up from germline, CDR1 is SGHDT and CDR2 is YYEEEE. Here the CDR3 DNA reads TGTGCCAGCAGCTTGGGAATGGGGACCGGGGAGCTGTTTTTT. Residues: CASSLGMGTGELFF.

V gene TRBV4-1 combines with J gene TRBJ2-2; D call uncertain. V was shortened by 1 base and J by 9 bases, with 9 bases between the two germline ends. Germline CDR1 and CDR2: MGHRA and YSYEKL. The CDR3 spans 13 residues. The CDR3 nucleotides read TGCGCCAGCAGCCAAGGCGTTGTCCGGGAGCTGTTTTTT. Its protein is CASSQGVVRELFF.

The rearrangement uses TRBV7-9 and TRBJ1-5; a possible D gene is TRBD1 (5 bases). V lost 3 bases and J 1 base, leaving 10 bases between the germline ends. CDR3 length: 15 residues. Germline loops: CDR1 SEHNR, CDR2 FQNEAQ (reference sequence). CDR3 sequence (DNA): TGTGCCAGCAGCTTTGGGGCCCTAAGCAATCAGCCCCAGCATTTT. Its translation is CASSFGALSNQPQHF.

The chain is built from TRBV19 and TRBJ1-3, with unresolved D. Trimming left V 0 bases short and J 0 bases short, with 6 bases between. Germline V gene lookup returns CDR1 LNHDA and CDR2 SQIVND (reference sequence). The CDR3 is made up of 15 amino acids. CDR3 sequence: CASSIDFNSGNTIYF. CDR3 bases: TGTGCCAGTAGTATAGACTTTAACTCTGGAAACACCATATATTTT.

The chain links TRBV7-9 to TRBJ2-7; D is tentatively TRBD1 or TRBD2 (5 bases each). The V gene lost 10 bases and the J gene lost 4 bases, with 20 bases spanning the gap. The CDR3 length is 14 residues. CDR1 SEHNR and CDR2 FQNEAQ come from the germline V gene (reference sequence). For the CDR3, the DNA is TGTGCCACCCGGGACGGGATAACGCAATACGAGCAGTACTTC. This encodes CATRDGITQYEQYF. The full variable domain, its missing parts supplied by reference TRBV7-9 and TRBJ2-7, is DTGVSQNPRHKITKRGQNVTFRCDPISEHNRLYWYRQTLGQGPEFLTYFQNEAQLEKSRLLSDRFSAERPKGSFSTLEIQRTEQGDSAMYLCATRDGITQYEQYFGPGTRLTVT.

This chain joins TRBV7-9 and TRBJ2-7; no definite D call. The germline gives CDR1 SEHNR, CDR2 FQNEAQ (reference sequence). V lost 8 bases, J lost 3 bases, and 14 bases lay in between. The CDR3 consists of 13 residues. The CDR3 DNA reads TGTGCCAGCGGCGCTCAGACCCACTACGAGCAGTACGTC. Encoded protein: CASGAQTHYEQYV.

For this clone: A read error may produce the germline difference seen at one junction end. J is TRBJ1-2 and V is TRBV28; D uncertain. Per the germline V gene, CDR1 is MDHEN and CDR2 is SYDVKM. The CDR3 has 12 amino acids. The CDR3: CASSLSLDGTAW. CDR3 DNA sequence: TGTGCCAGCAGTTTATCCCTGGACGGCACGGCCTGG.

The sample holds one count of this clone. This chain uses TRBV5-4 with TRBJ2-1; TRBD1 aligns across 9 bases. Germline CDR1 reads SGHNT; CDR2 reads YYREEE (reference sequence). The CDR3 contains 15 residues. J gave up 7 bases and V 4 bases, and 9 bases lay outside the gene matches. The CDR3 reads CASSLATGGPNEQFF. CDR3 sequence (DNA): TGTGCCAGCAGCCTGGCGACAGGGGGGCCTAATGAGCAGTTCTTC. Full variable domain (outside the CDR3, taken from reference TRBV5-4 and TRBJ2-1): ETGVTQSPTHLIKTRGQQVTLRCSSQSGHNTVSWYQQALGQGPQFIFQYYREEENGRGNFPPRFSGLQFPNYSSELNVNALELDDSALYLCASSLATGGPNEQFFGPGTRLTVL.

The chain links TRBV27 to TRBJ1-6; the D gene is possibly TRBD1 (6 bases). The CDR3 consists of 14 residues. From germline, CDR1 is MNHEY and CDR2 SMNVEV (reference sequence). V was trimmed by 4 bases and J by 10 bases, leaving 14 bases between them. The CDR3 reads CASSSGWGLSPLHF. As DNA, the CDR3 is TGTGCCAGCAGTTCGGGCTGGGGGCTATCACCCCTCCACTTT.

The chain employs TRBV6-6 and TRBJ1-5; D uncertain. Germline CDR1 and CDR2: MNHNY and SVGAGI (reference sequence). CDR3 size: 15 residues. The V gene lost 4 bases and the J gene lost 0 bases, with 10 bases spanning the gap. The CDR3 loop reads CASSFPAYSNQPQHF. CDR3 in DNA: TGTGCCAGCAGTTTCCCAGCATATAGCAATCAGCCCCAGCATTTT.

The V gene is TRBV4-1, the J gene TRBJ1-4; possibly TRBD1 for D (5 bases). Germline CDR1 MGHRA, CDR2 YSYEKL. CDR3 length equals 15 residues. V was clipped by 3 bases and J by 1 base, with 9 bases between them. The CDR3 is CASSQERGTNEKLFF. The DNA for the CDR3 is TGCGCCAGCAGCCAGGAGAGGGGAACTAATGAAAAACTGTTTTTT.

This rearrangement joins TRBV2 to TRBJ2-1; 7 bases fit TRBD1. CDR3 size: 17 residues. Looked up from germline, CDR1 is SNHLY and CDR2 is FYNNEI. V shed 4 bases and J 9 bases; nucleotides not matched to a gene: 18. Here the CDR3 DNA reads TGTGCCAGCAGTGGGACAGGAGCCTCCTTCATCGGTGGTGAGCAGTTCTTC. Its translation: CASSGTGASFIGGEQFF.

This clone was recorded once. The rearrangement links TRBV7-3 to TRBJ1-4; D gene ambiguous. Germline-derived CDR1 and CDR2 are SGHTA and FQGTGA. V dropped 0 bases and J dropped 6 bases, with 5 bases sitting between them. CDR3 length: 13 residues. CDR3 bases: TGTGCCAGCAGCTTAACCAGCTATGAAAAACTGTTTTTT. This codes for CASSLTSYEKLFF.